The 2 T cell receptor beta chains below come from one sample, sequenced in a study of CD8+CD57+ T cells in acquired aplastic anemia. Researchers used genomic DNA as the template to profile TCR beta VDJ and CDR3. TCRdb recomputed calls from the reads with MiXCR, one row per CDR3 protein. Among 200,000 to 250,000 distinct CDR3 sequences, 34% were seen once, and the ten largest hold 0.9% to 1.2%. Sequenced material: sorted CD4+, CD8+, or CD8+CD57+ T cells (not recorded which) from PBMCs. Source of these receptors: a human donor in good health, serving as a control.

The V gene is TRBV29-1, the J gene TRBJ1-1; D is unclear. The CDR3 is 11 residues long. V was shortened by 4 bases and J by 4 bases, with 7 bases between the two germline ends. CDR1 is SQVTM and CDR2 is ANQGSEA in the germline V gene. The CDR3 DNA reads TGCAGCGTTGGGCAGGTCACTGAAGCTTTCTTT. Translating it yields CSVGQVTEAFF.

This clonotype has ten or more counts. CDR3 region: CASSQDGGRNTEAFF. CDR3 DNA: TGTGCCAGCAGCCAAGATGGGGGCAGGAACACTGAAGCTTTCTTT. The chain combines TRBV4-2 with TRBJ1-1; D is possibly TRBD1 (6 bases). V lost 0 bases to trimming and J lost 1 base, with 9 bases between them. The V gene's germline CDR1 is LGHNA and CDR2 YNFKEQ. The CDR3 is 15 residues long.